The rows below give T cell receptor beta chains drawn from one sample of a study of cytomegalovirus exposure and HLA in healthy donors. The method was immunoSEQ multiplex PCR; TCRdb's version includes in-frame clones alone and lacks a portion of them. The sample holds tens of thousands of clones, roughly 80% seen once. The sequenced sample consisted of PBMCs. Every receptor here comes from a girl aged 2 to 10 in good health and CMV-seropositive. Each CDR3 is given with its conserved first and last residue. D genes are given only for firm matches. The size field is filled for only some rows; it gives once, few, many or a size class.

>TRBV2|.|.|TRBJ1-5
TGTGCCAGCAGTGAATTCCTCAATCAGCCCCAGCATTTT
CASSEFLNQPQHF
>TRBV4-1|TRBD1|.|TRBJ2-5
TGCGCCAGCAGCCCCCTCACAGGGGGCAAAGAGACCCAGTACTTC
CASSPLTGGKETQYF
>TRBV5-1|.|.|TRBJ1-2
TGCGCCAGCAGCTGGGACTGGGACGGCTATGGCTACACCTTC
CASSWDWDGYGYTF
>TRBV4-3|TRBD1|.|TRBJ1-2
TGCGCCAGCAGCCAAGAAGGGACAGGGGGCCTTGGCTACACCTTC
CASSQEGTGGLGYTF
>TRBV6-5|TRBD1|.|TRBJ2-1
TGTGCCAGCAGCCGGGACAGCTCCTACAATGAGCAGTTCTTC
CASSRDSSYNEQFF
>TRBV2|.|.|TRBJ1-5
TGTGCCAGCAGTGAAGAAAGTGGCACCCAAAATCAGCCCCAGCATTTT
CASSEESGTQNQPQHF
>TRBV29-1|TRBD1|few|TRBJ1-3
TGCAGCGTAAGGACAGGCGGCAACTCTGGAAACACCATATATTTT
CSVRTGGNSGNTIYF
>TRBV7-7|TRBD2|.|TRBJ2-1
TGTGCCAGCAGCTTAGGGACTAGCGGACGAAATGAGCAGTTCTTC
CASSLGTSGRNEQFF
>TRBV30|TRBD1|.|TRBJ1-5
TGTGCCTGGAGTAAGGGACAGGGTGATCAGCCCCAGCATTTT
CAWSKGQGDQPQHF
>TRBV2|.|.|TRBJ2-1
TGTGCCAGCAGGGGTGGCAGGCACAATGAGCAGTTCTTC
CASRGGRHNEQFF
>TRBV9|TRBD1|.|TRBJ1-1
TGTGCCAGCAGCGCTCTAGGGGGACAGGGGTTCCGAGGCACTGAAGCTTTCTTT
CASSALGGQGFRGTEAFF
>TRBV4-1|TRBD2|once|TRBJ2-1
TGCGCCAGCAGCCAAGTCGGAACGGGAGGGCCGTACAATGAGCAGTTCTTC
CASSQVGTGGPYNEQFF
>TRBV6-5|TRBD2|once|TRBJ2-5
TGTGCCAGCAGACGGGGGGTTTCAGGCGGAGAGACCCAGTACTTC
CASRRGVSGGETQYF
>TRBV29-1|.|.|TRBJ2-7
TGCAGCCTGTGGACGGAGCGGGACGAGCAGTACTTC
CSLWTERDEQYF
>TRBV5-4|.|.|TRBJ2-5
TGTGCCAGCAGCTTGGCCGGTAGCGAAGAGACCCAGTACTTC
CASSLAGSEETQYF
>TRBV7-2|TRBD1|once|TRBJ2-5
TGTGCCAGCAGCTTCCGACAGGGCCAAGAGACCCAGTACTTC
CASSFRQGQETQYF
>TRBV18|TRBD1|.|TRBJ2-7
TGTGCCAGCTCACCTAGCGACAGGGACTCCTACGAGCAGTACTTC
CASSPSDRDSYEQYF
>TRBV7-2|TRBD1|.|TRBJ1-2
TGTGCCAGCAGCCCCGGCCTAACAGGGGAAGGCTATGGCTACACCTTC
CASSPGLTGEGYGYTF
>TRBV6-5|.|.|TRBJ2-2
TGTGCCAGCACTGCCCGGGGATACGCCGGGGAGCTGTTTTTT
CASTARGYAGELFF
>TRBV9|.|.|TRBJ2-7
TGTGCCAGCAGCGGCCTCGAGGGCAAGTACTTC
CASSGLEGKYF
>TRBV6-1|.|.|TRBJ1-1
TGTGCCAGCAGGCGTCGTTGGTTCGCTGAAGCTTTCTTT
CASRRRWFAEAFF
>TRBV18|.|.|TRBJ1-5
TGTGCCAGCTCACTGACCGGGGGCAATCAGCCCCAGCATTTT
CASSLTGGNQPQHF
>TRBV19|.|.|TRBJ2-7
TGTGCCAGTAGTATTTCTATAACCTACGAGCAGTACTTC
CASSISITYEQYF
>TRBV15|.|.|TRBJ1-3
TGTGCCACCAGCAGGTGTGCGGACACCATATATTTT
CATSRCADTIYF
>TRBV6-4|TRBD1|.|TRBJ1-2
TGTGCCAGCAGTCCAGAGGGGGCCTATGGCTACACCTTC
CASSPEGAYGYTF
>TRBV13|TRBD1|.|TRBJ1-2
TGTGCCAGCAGACGAACAGGGGGCTCTGGCTACACCTTC
CASRRTGGSGYTF
>TRBV19|.|.|TRBJ2-2
TGTGCCAGTCGAGGTCGGCCTGAGAACACCGGGGAGCTGTTTTTT
CASRGRPENTGELFF
>TRBV19|TRBD2|.|TRBJ2-7
TGTGCCAGTAGTCTCAGCGGGAGTAGCTCCTACGAGCAGTACTTC
CASSLSGSSSYEQYF
>TRBV5-6|TRBD2|.|TRBJ2-3
TGTGCCAGCAGCTTTTTGACTAGCGTAGCCACAGATACGCAGTATTTT
CASSFLTSVATDTQYF
>TRBV5-1|TRBD2|.|TRBJ2-7
TGCGCCAGCAGCGATCGGGGGGGCGCGGTGCAGTACTTC
CASSDRGGAVQYF
>TRBV9|.|.|TRBJ2-7
TGTGCCAGCAGCCCCCAGTGGGCAGGGCCCTACGAGCAGTACTTC
CASSPQWAGPYEQYF
>TRBV7-2|.|.|TRBJ2-4
TGTGCCAGCAGGCCTGGGGGCGGGAGATGGGGCATTCAGTACTTC
CASRPGGGRWGIQYF
>TRBV28|.|.|TRBJ2-1
TGTGCCAGCAGTATAGCGGCGAAGGTCAATGAGCAGTTCTTC
CASSIAAKVNEQFF
>TRBV30|.|.|TRBJ1-5
TGTGCCTGGAGTGGCCAAGGGAGCCAGCATTTT
CAWSGQGSQHF
>TRBV4-1|.|.|TRBJ2-7
TGCGCCAGCAGCCAGGCGACAGTTTCCGAGCAGTACTTC
CASSQATVSEQYF
>TRBV4-3|TRBD1|.|TRBJ2-3
TGCGCCAGCAAATCCGGGACAGCTCCGACAGATACGCAGTATTTT
CASKSGTAPTDTQYF
>TRBV6-1|TRBD1|.|TRBJ1-5
TGTGCCAGCAGTGAGACAGGGGGCGGGCAGCCCCAGCATTTT
CASSETGGGQPQHF
>TRBV6-5|.|.|TRBJ2-7
TGTGCCAGCAGTTCCGGGACACAGAGCTACGAGCAGTACTTC
CASSSGTQSYEQYF
>TRBV5-1|TRBD2|.|TRBJ2-2
TGCGCCAGCAAGGGGCTAGCGGGAGCAAACGGGGAGCTGTTTTTT
CASKGLAGANGELFF
>TRBV7-9|.|once|TRBJ1-2
TGTGCCAGCAGCTTAGGGGGGCTGGAGGGCTACACCTTC
CASSLGGLEGYTF
>TRBV7-3|.|.|TRBJ2-7
TGTGCCAGCAGCATAGGAGAGGATTACGAGCAGTACTTC
CASSIGEDYEQYF
>TRBV6-6|.|.|TRBJ1-4
TGTGCCAGCAGACGGGAGGGGGATGAAAAACTGTTTTTT
CASRREGDEKLFF
>TRBV5-1|.|.|TRBJ1-1
TGCGCCAGCAGCTTGGGCCCCGACGGGGGGCGAACTGAAGCTTTCTTT
CASSLGPDGGRTEAFF
>TRBV4-2|TRBD2|.|TRBJ2-3
TGTGCCAGCAGCCAATTTAGCGGGAGCACAGATACGCAGTATTTT
CASSQFSGSTDTQYF
>TRBV29-1|.|.|TRBJ1-1
TGCAGCGTTGAAGAGGCAGGGTCCACTGAAGCTTTCTTT
CSVEEAGSTEAFF
>TRBV30|TRBD2|.|TRBJ2-1
TGTGCCTGGAGCTTCGGGACTAGCGAGTACAATGAGCAGTTCTTC
CAWSFGTSEYNEQFF
>TRBV28|TRBD2|.|TRBJ2-1
TGTGCCAGCAGAGGGACTAGCGGGGACAGCTCCTACAATGAGCAGTTCTTC
CASRGTSGDSSYNEQFF
>TRBV15|.|.|TRBJ2-7
TGTGCCACCAGCAGAGGTGGCCAAGGAGGCACTGAGCAGTACTTC
CATSRGGQGGTEQYF
>TRBV7-9|.|.|TRBJ1-1
TGTGCCAGCAGCACAGGACCCCTGCTTGAAGCTTTCTTT
CASSTGPLLEAFF
>TRBV9|TRBD1|.|TRBJ2-1
TGTGCCAGCAGCGCCGGACAGGCTATCTACAATGAGCAGTTCTTC
CASSAGQAIYNEQFF
>TRBV5-4|TRBD1|few|TRBJ1-1
TGTGCCAGCAGCCCCGGCGGGACAGGCTGGGTCACTGAAGCTTTCTTT
CASSPGGTGWVTEAFF
>TRBV18|.|.|TRBJ1-2
TGTGCCAGCTCACCCTTGGACACCGTGAGTGGCTACACCTTC
CASSPLDTVSGYTF
>TRBV28|.|.|TRBJ2-7
TGTGCCAGCAGTTTAAGGGTAACAGGGCACGAGCAGTACTTC
CASSLRVTGHEQYF
>TRBV6-5|TRBD1|.|TRBJ1-1
TGTGTCACAGTTGGTACAGGGGACACTGAAGCTTTCTTT
CVTVGTGDTEAFF